This T cell receptor (beta chain) was captured by sequencing in a study of CD8 T cells in Susac syndrome. CDR1 is MNHEY, CDR2 SMNVEV, per germline (reference sequence). V was cut by 6 bases and J by 3 bases, with 15 bases left in between. The CDR3 runs to 15 residues. It was with random hexamers that about 0.45 to 1 ug RNA was reverse transcribed. TCRdb reanalysed the immunoSEQ multiplex PCR reads using MiXCR and keeps one entry per CDR3 protein. Of 400,000 to 550,000 distinct CDR3 sequences in the sample, approximately 85% were seen once. The rearrangement uses TRBV27 and TRBJ2-1; TRBD1 is a possible D gene (6 bases). The sample consisted of CD8+ T cells from PBMCs. This receptor was identified in a human donor with multiple sclerosis. CDR3 protein: CASRTGRTYYNEQFF. CDR3 in DNA: TGTGCCAGCAGAACAGGGCGAACCTACTACAATGAGCAGTTCTTC.